The clone carrying this TCR beta chain was detected ten times or more. This record comes from a study of Ad26.COV2.S vaccination and SARS-CoV-2 variants. As to treatment: some 20 received Ad26.COV2.S at low or high dose, single or two shots; 5 received placebo; per-sample allocation not given. Each sample was drawn 63 days after the first injection (of vaccine or placebo). Boston supplied an adult donor aged 18-55 years. Profiling relied on immunoSEQ multiplex PCR, and the TCRdb table lists in-frame clones only, not all of them. This table has 440,000 or so clones, around 92% appearing once. The sample was peripheral blood, taken in a trial of Ad26.COV2.S vaccine versus placebo. The origin of this receptor is a person aged 18 to 59 who received the Ad26.COV2.S COVID-19 vaccine or a placebo.

CDR3 coding DNA: TGCGCCAGCAGCCCTTTTCGGCAGAGCTCCTACGAGCAGTACTTC. Residues: CASSPFRQSSYEQYF. The chain has TRBV5-1 and TRBJ2-7; D is uncertain. The ends were cut back, 4 bases at V and 0 bases at J, with 14 bases in the middle. Germline V gene data show CDR1 as SGHRS and CDR2 as YFSETQ. This CDR3 has 15 amino acids. The full variable domain, its missing parts supplied by reference TRBV5-1 and TRBJ2-7, is KAGVTQTPRYLIKTRGQQVTLSCSPISGHRSVSWYQQTPGQGLQFLFEYFSETQRNKGNFPGRFSGRQFSNSRSEMNVSTLELGDSALYLCASSPFRQSSYEQYFGPGTRLTVT.